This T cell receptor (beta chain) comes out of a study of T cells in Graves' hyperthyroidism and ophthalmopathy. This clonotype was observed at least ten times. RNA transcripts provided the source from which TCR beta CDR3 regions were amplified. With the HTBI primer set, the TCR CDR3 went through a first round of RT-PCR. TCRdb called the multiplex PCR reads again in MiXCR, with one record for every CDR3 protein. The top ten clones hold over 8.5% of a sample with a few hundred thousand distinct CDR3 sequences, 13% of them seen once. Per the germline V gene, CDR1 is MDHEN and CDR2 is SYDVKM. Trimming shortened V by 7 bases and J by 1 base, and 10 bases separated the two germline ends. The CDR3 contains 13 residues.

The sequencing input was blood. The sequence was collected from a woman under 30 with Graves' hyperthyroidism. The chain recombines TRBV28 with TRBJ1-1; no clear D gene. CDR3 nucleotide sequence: TGTGCCAGCACGAGCATGGGGAACACTGAAGCTTTCTTT. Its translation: CASTSMGNTEAFF.